Here is one T cell receptor (beta chain) with its context. Its antigen is undetermined. The V end lost 7 bases, the J end lost 3 bases, and 9 bases lay between the germline ends. This CDR3 has 12 residues. In germline, CDR1 is MNHEY, CDR2 SVGAGI. Assay used: immunoSEQ multiplex PCR; TCRdb lists only in-frame clones, some missing. This repertoire shows about 680,000 clones, 70% to 90% found once; its top ten account for nearly 1.5%. Treatment given: some 20 received Ad26.COV2.S at low or high dose, single or two shots; roughly five received placebo; per-sample allocation not given. Sampling was done on day 63 after the first vaccine or placebo injection. It was an adult aged 18-55 years in Boston who was the donor. This entry belongs to a study of Ad26.COV2.S vaccination and SARS-CoV-2 variants. Across the whole study: In the study, Ad26.COV2.S was injected intramuscularly once, or twice 56 days apart. Study-wide results and limits: Vaccine and placebo recipients had similar non-spike TCR breadth.

The sequences come from peripheral blood, collected in a trial of Ad26.COV2.S vaccine versus placebo. The chain couples TRBV6-5 to TRBJ1-2; D not resolved. This TCR was sampled from a person aged 18-65 years who received the Ad26.COV2.S COVID-19 vaccine or a placebo. The CDR3 coding sequence is TGTGCCAGCATGAATGGACACTATGGCTACACCTTC. This gives the protein CASMNGHYGYTF.